This T cell receptor (beta chain) emerged from a study of blood T cell repertoires in COVID-19. Generated by immunoSEQ multiplex PCR, the TCRdb table keeps only in-frame clones and is missing some. The sample gives 70,000 to 100,000 clones, around nine tenths of which show up once; around 3% is in the top ten. This CDR3 spans 14 amino acids. Germline assignment: CDR1 KGHSH and CDR2 LQKENI. V shed 4 bases and J shed 3 bases, with 12 bases lying between them. The chain employs TRBV18 and TRBJ1-1; TRBD1 might be the D (5 bases). This clonotype was obtained from a woman aged 80 or over with acute or convalescent COVID-19. Sequencing was performed on peripheral blood. For the CDR3, the DNA is TGTGCCAGCTCACAATTGGGGCAAGACACTGAAGCTTTCTTT. Protein: CASSQLGQDTEAFF.